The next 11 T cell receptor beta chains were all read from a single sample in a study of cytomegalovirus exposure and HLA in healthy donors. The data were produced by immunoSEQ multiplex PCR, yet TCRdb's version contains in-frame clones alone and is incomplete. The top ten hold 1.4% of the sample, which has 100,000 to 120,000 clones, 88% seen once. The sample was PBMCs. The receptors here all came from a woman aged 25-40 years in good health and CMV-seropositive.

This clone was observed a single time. The CDR3 reads CASSEGLAAYNEQFF. CDR3 in DNA: TGTGCCAGCAGCGAGGGACTAGCGGCTTACAATGAGCAGTTCTTC. J is TRBJ2-1 and V is TRBV5-6, with 11 positions matching TRBD2. Unmatched junction bases numbered 4, after V lost 4 bases and J lost 4 bases. The CDR3 extends over 15 amino acids. The germline V gene encodes CDR1 SGHDT and CDR2 YYEEEE.

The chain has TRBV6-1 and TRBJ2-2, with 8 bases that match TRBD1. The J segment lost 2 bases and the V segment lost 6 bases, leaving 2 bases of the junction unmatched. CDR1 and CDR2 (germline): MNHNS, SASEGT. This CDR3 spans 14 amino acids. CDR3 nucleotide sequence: TGTGCCAGCAGCAGGGGGCCAAACACCGGGGAGCTGTTTTTT. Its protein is CASSRGPNTGELFF.

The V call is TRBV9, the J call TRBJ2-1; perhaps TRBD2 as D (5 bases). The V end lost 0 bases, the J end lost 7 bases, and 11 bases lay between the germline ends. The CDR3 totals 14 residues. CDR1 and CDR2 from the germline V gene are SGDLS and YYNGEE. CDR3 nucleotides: TGTGCCAGCAGCGTAGCGGGGTTCGGGAATGAGCAGTTCTTC. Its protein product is CASSVAGFGNEQFF.

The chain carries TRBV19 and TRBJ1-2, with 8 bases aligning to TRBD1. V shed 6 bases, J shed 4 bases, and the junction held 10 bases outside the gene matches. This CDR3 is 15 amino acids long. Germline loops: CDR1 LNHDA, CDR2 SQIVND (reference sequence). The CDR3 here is CASSRAGGAGYGYTF. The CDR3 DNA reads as TGTGCCAGTAGCCGGGCAGGGGGCGCCGGCTATGGCTACACCTTC.

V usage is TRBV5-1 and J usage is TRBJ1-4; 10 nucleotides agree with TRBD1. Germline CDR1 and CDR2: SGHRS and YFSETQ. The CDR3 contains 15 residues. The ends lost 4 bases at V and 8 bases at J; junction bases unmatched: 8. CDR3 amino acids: CASSPRTGGGEKLFF. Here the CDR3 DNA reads TGCGCCAGCAGCCCGAGGACAGGGGGAGGAGAAAAACTGTTTTTT.

CDR3 sequence reads: CASSLTTGGNQPQHF. DNA of the CDR3: TGTGCCAGCAGTCTAACAACGGGGGGCAATCAGCCCCAGCATTTT. J is TRBJ1-5 and V is TRBV6-5; a weak D match, TRBD1 (5 bases). Looked up from germline, CDR1 is MNHEY and CDR2 is SVGAGI. There are 15 residues in the CDR3. V dropped 5 bases and J dropped 2 bases, with 13 bases sitting between them.

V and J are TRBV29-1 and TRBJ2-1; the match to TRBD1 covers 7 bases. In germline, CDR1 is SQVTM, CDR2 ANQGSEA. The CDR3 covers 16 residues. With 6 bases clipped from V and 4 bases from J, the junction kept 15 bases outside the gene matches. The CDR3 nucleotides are TGCAGCGTCCCCCCCGACAGGGTTCGGCCTTACAATGAGCAGTTCTTC. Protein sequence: CSVPPDRVRPYNEQFF.

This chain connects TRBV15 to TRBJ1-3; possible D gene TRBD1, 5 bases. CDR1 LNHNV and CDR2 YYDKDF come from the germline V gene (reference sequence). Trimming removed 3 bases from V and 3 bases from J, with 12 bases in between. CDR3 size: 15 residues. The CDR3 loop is CATSSGGLYGNTIYF. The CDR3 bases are TGTGCCACCAGCAGTGGGGGGTTATATGGAAACACCATATATTTT.

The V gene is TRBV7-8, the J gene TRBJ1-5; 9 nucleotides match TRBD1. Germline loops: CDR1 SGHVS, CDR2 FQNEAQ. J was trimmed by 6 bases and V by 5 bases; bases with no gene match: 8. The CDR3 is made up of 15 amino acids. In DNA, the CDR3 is TGTGCCAGCAGCCAAGAGGGGACAGGGAGTCAGCCCCAGCATTTT. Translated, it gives CASSQEGTGSQPQHF.

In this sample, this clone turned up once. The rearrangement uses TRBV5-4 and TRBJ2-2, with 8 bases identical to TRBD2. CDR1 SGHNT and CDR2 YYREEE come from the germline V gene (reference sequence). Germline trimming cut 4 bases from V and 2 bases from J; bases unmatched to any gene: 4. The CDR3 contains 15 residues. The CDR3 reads CASSPGLANTGELFF. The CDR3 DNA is TGTGCCAGCAGCCCCGGACTAGCAAACACCGGGGAGCTGTTTTTT.

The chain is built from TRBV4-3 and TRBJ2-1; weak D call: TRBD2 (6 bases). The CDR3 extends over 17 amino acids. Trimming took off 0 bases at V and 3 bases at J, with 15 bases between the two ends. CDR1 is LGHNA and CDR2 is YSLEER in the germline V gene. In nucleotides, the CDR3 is TGCGCCAGCAGCCAAGATGTGGGAATCGGGAGCTACAATGAGCAGTTCTTC. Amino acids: CASSQDVGIGSYNEQFF.